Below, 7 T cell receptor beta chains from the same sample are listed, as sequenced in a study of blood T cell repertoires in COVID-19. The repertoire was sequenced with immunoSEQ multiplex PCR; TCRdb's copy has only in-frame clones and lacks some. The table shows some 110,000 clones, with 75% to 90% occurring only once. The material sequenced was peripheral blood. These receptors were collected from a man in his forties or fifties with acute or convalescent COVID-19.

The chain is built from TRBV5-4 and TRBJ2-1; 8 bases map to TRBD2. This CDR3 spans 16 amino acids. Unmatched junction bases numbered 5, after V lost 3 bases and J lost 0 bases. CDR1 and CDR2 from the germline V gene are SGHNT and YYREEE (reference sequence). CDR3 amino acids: CASSSGGATSYNEQFF. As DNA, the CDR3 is TGTGCCAGCAGCTCGGGAGGGGCAACCTCCTACAATGAGCAGTTCTTC.

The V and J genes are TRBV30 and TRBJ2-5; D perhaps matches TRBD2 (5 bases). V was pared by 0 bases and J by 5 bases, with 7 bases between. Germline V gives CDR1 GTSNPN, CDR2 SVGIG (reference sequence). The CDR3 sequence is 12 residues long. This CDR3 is CAWSVGEETQYF. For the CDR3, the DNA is TGTGCCTGGAGTGTCGGGGAGGAGACCCAGTACTTC.

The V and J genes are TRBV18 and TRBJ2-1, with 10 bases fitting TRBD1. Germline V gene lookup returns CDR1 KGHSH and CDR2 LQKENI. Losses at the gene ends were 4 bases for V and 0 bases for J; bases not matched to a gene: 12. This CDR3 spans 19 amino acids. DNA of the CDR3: TGTGCCAGCTCACTTACCGGGACAGGGGCCCCTAGCTCCTACAATGAGCAGTTCTTC. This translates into CASSLTGTGAPSSYNEQFF.

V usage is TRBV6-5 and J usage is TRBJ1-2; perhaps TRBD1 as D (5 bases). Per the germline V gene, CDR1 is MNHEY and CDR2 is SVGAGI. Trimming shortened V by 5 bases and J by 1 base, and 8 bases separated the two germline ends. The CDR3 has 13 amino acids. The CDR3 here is CASSTGVNYGYTF. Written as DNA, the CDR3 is TGTGCCAGCAGTACGGGGGTTAACTATGGCTACACCTTC.

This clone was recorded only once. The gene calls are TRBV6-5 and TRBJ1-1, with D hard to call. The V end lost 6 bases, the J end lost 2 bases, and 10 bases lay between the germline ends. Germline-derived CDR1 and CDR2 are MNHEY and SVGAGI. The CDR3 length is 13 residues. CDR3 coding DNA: TGTGCCAGCAGCCAGATGATAAACACTGAAGCTTTCTTT. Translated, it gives CASSQMINTEAFF.

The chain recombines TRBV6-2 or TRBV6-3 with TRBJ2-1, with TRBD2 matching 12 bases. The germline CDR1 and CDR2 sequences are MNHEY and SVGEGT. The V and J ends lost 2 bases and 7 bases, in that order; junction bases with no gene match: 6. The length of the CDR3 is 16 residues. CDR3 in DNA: TGTGCCAGCAGTTACCTTGGACTAGCGGGACCTAATGAGCAGTTCTTC. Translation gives CASSYLGLAGPNEQFF.

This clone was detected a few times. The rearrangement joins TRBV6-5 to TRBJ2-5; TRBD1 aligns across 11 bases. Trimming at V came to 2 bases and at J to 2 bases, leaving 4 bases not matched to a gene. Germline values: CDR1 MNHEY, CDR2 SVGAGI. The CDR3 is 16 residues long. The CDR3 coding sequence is TGTGCCAGCAGTTACGGGACAGGGGGTTCGCAAGAGACCCAGTACTTC. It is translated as CASSYGTGGSQETQYF.